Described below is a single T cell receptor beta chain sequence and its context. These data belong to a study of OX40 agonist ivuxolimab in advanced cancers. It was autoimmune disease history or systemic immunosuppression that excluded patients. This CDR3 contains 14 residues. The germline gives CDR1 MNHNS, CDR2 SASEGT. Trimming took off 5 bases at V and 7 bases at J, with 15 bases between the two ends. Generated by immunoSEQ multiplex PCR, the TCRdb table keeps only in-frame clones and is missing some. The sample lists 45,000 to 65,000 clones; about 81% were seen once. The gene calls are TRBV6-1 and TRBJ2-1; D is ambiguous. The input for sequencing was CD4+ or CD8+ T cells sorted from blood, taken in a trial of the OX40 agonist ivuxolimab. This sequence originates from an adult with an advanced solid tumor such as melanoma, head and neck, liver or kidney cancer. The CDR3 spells CASSSWLDMNEQFF. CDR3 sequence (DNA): TGTGCCAGCAGTTCGTGGCTAGATATGAATGAGCAGTTCTTC.